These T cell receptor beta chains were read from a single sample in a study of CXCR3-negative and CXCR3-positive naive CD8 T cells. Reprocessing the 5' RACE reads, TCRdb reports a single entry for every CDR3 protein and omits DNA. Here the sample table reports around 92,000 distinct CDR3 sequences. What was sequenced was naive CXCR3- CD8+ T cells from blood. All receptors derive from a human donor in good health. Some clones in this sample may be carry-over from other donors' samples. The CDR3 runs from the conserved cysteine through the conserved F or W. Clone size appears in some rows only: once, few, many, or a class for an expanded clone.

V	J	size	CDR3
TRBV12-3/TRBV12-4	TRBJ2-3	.	CASSSRFDTQYF
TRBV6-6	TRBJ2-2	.	CASSYLFQPSTGELFF
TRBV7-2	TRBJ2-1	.	CASSYGGDYNEQFF
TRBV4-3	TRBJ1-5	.	CASSQEQGNNQPQHF
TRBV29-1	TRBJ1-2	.	CSAGLDRGIRNYGYTF
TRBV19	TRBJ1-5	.	CASSAAGGSQPQHF
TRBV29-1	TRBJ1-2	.	CSVEDLGERSYGYTF
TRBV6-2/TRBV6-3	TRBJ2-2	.	CASRPGTRIVGELFF
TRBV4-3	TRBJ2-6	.	CASSQETGGSGANVLTF
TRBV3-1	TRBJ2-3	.	CASSQELDTQYF
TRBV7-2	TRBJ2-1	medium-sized	CASSAYGANEQFF
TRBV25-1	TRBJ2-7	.	CASSEYYTRLDYEQYF
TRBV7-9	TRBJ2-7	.	CASSLDRGGDTYEQYF
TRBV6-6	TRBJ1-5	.	CASRTLIGDYQPQHF
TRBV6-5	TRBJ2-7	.	CASSHPGREPTYEQYF
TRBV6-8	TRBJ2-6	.	CASTLRGARGVLAGANVLTF
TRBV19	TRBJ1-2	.	CASSINRDGFYGYTF
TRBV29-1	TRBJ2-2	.	CSVEDGGGELFF
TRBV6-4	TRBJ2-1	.	CASSDLAGESNEQFF
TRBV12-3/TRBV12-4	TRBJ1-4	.	CASSLGGSATNEKLFF
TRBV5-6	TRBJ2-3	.	CASSLSRVTDTQYF
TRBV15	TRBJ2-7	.	CATSSLGQGYEQYF
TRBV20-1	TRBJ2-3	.	CSAKPIMIRPGALDTQYF
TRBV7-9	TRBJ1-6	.	CASSLGESPLHF
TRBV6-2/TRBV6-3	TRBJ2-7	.	CASSYSGSSYEQYF
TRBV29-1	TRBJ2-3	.	CSVEGIERGQVDTQYF
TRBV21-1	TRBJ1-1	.	CASSKSYLNTEAFF
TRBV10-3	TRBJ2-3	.	CAISDTDTQYF
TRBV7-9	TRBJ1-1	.	CASSYDKHEAFF
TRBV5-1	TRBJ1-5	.	CASSLVSTGGGQPQHF
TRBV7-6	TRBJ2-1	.	CASNPNPDNSYNEQFF
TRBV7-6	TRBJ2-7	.	CASSYETGTYEQYF
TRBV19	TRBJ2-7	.	CASSVGGEQYF
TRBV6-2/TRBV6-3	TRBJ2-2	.	CASSHGQGPPTGELFF
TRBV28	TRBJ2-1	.	CASGLAGEPYNEQFF
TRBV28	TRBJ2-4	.	CASSSTSIIQYF
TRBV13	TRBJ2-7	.	CASSLGLSPYEQYF
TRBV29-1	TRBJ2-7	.	CSVVGSGPVKYF
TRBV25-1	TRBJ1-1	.	CASSDYGTEAFF
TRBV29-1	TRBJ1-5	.	CSVEDGAGPKHF
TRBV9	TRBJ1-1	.	CASSGVNTEAFF
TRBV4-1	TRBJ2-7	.	CASSQGSAAYEQYF
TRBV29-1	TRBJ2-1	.	CSVPEGRGYNEQFF
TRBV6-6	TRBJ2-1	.	CASQLLPVVNEQFF
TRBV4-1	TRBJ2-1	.	CASSQDQGPSYNEQFF